Listed below are T cell receptor beta chains from one sample, sequenced in a study of shared clonotypes between healthy human individuals. Produced via immunoSEQ multiplex PCR; TCRdb's table is partial and in-frame only. The table records millions of clones, over 90% of them present only once. The sequenced sample consisted of naive CD4+ T cells from PBMCs. All receptors come from a man in his late teens or twenties in good health. Some clones in this sample may be carry-over from other donors' samples. Both conserved end residues are part of each CDR3. D genes are given only for firm matches. The listing skips clone size in some rows; elsewhere it reads once, few, many or a size class.

clone size,J gene,D gene,V gene,CDR3 DNA,CDR3 protein
-,TRBJ2-3,-,TRBV30,TGTGCCTGGAGTGTGTTGGGGGGTAAGACAGATACGCAGTATTTT,CAWSVLGGKTDTQYF
-,TRBJ2-7,TRBD1,TRBV4-3,TGCGCCAGCAGCCACGGGACCGGGACAGGGGCCAACGAGCAGTACTTC,CASSHGTGTGANEQYF
-,TRBJ2-1,-,TRBV11-3,TGTGCCAGCAGCTTAGTTCTAGCGCGGCAGGATGAGCAGTTCTTC,CASSLVLARQDEQFF
-,TRBJ1-3,-,TRBV11-2,TGTGCCAGCAGCTTCTCAACAGACTCTGGAAACACCATATATTTT,CASSFSTDSGNTIYF
-,TRBJ2-7,TRBD2,TRBV27,TGTGCCAGCAGGGATACTAGCGGGAGGGTGTACGAGCAGTACTTC,CASRDTSGRVYEQYF
-,TRBJ2-1,TRBD2,TRBV5-1,TGCGCCAGCAGCTTCGGGACTAGCAGCAATGAGCAGTTCTTC,CASSFGTSSNEQFF
-,TRBJ2-1,-,TRBV5-5,TGTGCCAGCAGCTTGGCCTGGGCAGGCTCCTACAATGAGCAGTTCTTC,CASSLAWAGSYNEQFF
-,TRBJ1-1,-,TRBV28,TGTGCCAGCAGTCGGAGAGGGGCTGAAGCTTTCTTT,CASSRRGAEAFF
-,TRBJ2-1,-,TRBV7-9,TGTGCCAGCAGCGCAGCCAGGGTGGCCTACAATGAGCAGTTCTTC,CASSAARVAYNEQFF
-,TRBJ2-7,TRBD2,TRBV18,TGTGCCAGCGCGGGGGGGCTAGCGGGAGAGGTCGAGCAGTACTTC,CASAGGLAGEVEQYF
-,TRBJ2-1,TRBD2,TRBV5-4,TGTGCCAGCAGCGGTAGACTAGCGGGAACTTACAATGAGCAGTTCTTC,CASSGRLAGTYNEQFF
-,TRBJ2-7,TRBD2,TRBV6-1,TGTGCCAGCAGGGCTGGGGGGGGTCCGGCTTACGAGCAGTACTTC,CASRAGGGPAYEQYF
-,TRBJ1-2,-,TRBV30,TGTGCCTGGAGTGTACCCCCGGAACACTATGGCTACACCTTC,CAWSVPPEHYGYTF
-,TRBJ2-1,TRBD2,TRBV11-3,TGTGCCAGCAGCTCCAGACTAGCACGCGACAATGAGCAGTTCTTC,CASSSRLARDNEQFF
few,TRBJ1-1,-,TRBV11-2,TGTGCCAGCAGCTTAGGTCTGGGCAGGGTTGGTGAAGCTTTCTTT,CASSLGLGRVGEAFF
-,TRBJ1-5,TRBD1,TRBV19,TGTGCCAGTAAAAGGGACAGGGACAATCAGCCCCAGCATTTT,CASKRDRDNQPQHF
-,TRBJ1-1,-,TRBV5-3,TGTGCCAGTACCTCCCCCGGGGGGGCTGGGACTGAAGCTTTCTTT,CASTSPGGAGTEAFF
-,TRBJ2-7,TRBD1,TRBV11-2,TGTGCCAGCAGCGTAGTATCGGGATGGACAGGGGGCACCTACGAGCAGTACTTC,CASSVVSGWTGGTYEQYF
once,TRBJ1-1,-,TRBV28,TGTGCCAGCAGTTTCCGACAGGATCCTAGGGACACTGAAGCTTTCTTT,CASSFRQDPRDTEAFF
-,TRBJ2-1,TRBD2,TRBV11-3,TGTGCCAGCAGCTCCTCTAGCGGAGAGCAGTTCTTC,CASSSSSGEQFF
-,TRBJ2-3,-,TRBV5-1,TGCGCCAGCAGCTTGCCTAGCGCCAGCACAGATACGCAGTATTTT,CASSLPSASTDTQYF
-,TRBJ2-3,-,TRBV7-9,TGTGCCAGCAGCACACGAGGCGGGGCCGGCACAGATACGCAGTATTTT,CASSTRGGAGTDTQYF
-,TRBJ2-3,TRBD2,TRBV6-5,TGTGCCAGCAATAGCGGGAGGTCCACAGATACGCAGTATTTT,CASNSGRSTDTQYF
once,TRBJ2-5,TRBD1,TRBV5-1,TGCGCCAGCGGCGGAGACAGGGTCAGGCAGACCCAGTACTTC,CASGGDRVRQTQYF
-,TRBJ1-5,-,TRBV2,TGTGCCAGCAACCAAAGTCCCGGCTTAAATCAGCCCCAGCATTTT,CASNQSPGLNQPQHF
-,TRBJ1-1,-,TRBV2,TGTGCCAGCACAGGCGATGGCACTGAAGCTTTCTTT,CASTGDGTEAFF
-,TRBJ2-3,TRBD1,TRBV18,TGTGCCAGCTCACCTCTACCCGGGACAGGGGGCACAGATACGCAGTATTTT,CASSPLPGTGGTDTQYF
-,TRBJ2-2,TRBD2,TRBV5-1,TGCGCCAGCAGCTTGTCGGCTAGCGGGACCGGGGAGCTGTTTTTT,CASSLSASGTGELFF
-,TRBJ2-1,-,TRBV7-9,TGTGCCAGCAGCTTAGAGGTCATCTCACTATACAATGAGCAGTTCTTC,CASSLEVISLYNEQFF
-,TRBJ2-3,-,TRBV13,TGTGCCAGCAGCTTAGTGATCGGGGGAGCACGTCAGGGGACAGATACGCAGTATTTT,CASSLVIGGARQGTDTQYF
-,TRBJ2-7,TRBD1,TRBV7-9,TGTGCCAGCAGGCCGGGACAGAGCTCCTACGAGCAGTACTTC,CASRPGQSSYEQYF